These 23 T cell receptor beta chains originate from one sample sequenced in a study of blood T cell repertoires in COVID-19. The data were produced by immunoSEQ multiplex PCR, yet TCRdb's version contains in-frame clones alone and is incomplete. The sample has over 400,000 clones; 70% to 90% are singletons. Sequenced input: peripheral blood. All receptors come from a woman in her 30s with active or convalescent COVID-19.

CDR3 loop: CASSHTTGPNEKLFF. The CDR3 DNA reads as TGCGCCAGCAGCCATACAACAGGGCCTAATGAAAAACTGTTTTTT. V and J are TRBV4-1 and TRBJ1-4; D perhaps matches TRBD1 (6 bases). The V gene lost 3 bases and the J gene lost 3 bases, with 11 bases spanning the gap. Germline V CDR1 and CDR2: MGHRA, YSYEKL. The CDR3 is made up of 15 amino acids.

V is TRBV10-3 and J is TRBJ2-3; 9 bases are shared with TRBD2. Losses at the gene ends were 5 bases for V and 5 bases for J; bases not matched to a gene: 5. The germline CDR1 and CDR2 sequences are ENHRY and SYGVKD. There are 14 residues in the CDR3. CDR3 nucleotides: TGTGCCATCAGTATAGCGGGAGCAGTAGATACGCAGTATTTT. Encoded protein: CAISIAGAVDTQYF.

This chain joins TRBV7-9 and TRBJ1-6; a weak D match, TRBD1 (5 bases). Germline CDR1 reads SEHNR; CDR2 reads FQNEAQ (reference sequence). V shed 1 base and J shed 9 bases, with 16 bases lying between them. The CDR3 is 16 amino acids. In DNA form, the CDR3 reads TGTGCCAGCAGCTTAGGCATTACGGGGGGTCCTTCACCCCTCCACTTT. It specifies CASSLGITGGPSPLHF.

The chain links TRBV3-1 (or the pseudogene TRBV3-2) to TRBJ1-4, with D possibly TRBD1 on 6 matching bases. V was clipped by 4 bases and J by 5 bases, with 17 bases between them. From germline, CDR1 is LGHDT and CDR2 YNNKEL (reference sequence). CDR3 size: 16 residues. The CDR3 spells CASSPAWDILNEKLFF. CDR3 coding DNA: TGTGCCAGCAGCCCCGCCTGGGACATCCTCAATGAAAAACTGTTTTTT.

This clone showed up just a few times. The chain employs TRBV4-2 and TRBJ2-7; a possible D gene is TRBD1 (7 bases). V was cut by 3 bases and J by 6 bases, with 18 bases left in between. Germline CDR1 and CDR2: LGHNA and YNFKEQ. This CDR3 contains 15 residues. The CDR3 spells CASSQTGDRVSEQYF. CDR3 nucleotides: TGTGCCAGCAGCCAGACGGGGGACAGAGTGAGCGAGCAGTACTTC.

The chain recombines TRBV6-4 with TRBJ2-1; 11 bases agree with TRBD2. This CDR3 spans 16 amino acids. The V segment lost 4 bases and the J segment 7 bases; nucleotides outside the gene matches: 9. The germline V gene encodes CDR1 MRHNA and CDR2 SNTAGT. Here the CDR3 reads CASSAYGTSGINEQFF. DNA for the CDR3: TGTGCCAGCAGTGCCTATGGGACTAGCGGTATTAATGAGCAGTTCTTC.

V usage is TRBV7-9 and J usage is TRBJ1-4; D gene ambiguous. Germline loops: CDR1 SEHNR, CDR2 FQNEAQ (reference sequence). Trimming stripped 5 bases from V and 8 bases from J, with 21 bases between. The CDR3 is 16 amino acids. DNA of the CDR3: TGTGCCAGCAGCCTAAGTCTTACATTGACGGAGGAAAAACTGTTTTTT. It is translated as CASSLSLTLTEEKLFF.

The J gene is TRBJ1-5, the V gene TRBV5-1; D possibly corresponds to TRBD1 (6 bases). V gave up 0 bases and J gave up 4 bases, with 8 bases separating them. Germline V lookup: CDR1 SGHRS, CDR2 YFSETQ. The CDR3 is 14 residues long. The DNA of the CDR3 is TGCGCCAGCAGCTTGGAGGGGGAAAATCAGCCCCAGCATTTT. Its translation: CASSLEGENQPQHF.

The chain carries TRBV21-1 and TRBJ1-1; the D call in the table, TRBD1, was not verified against the DNA. TRBV21-1 is shown as a pseudogene. The CDR3 contains 14 residues. The CDR3 DNA reads as TGTGCCAGCAGCAGGCCAGGGCTAAACACTGAAGCTTTCTTT. Translated, it gives CASSRPGLNTEAFF.

This clone was seen just once. The J gene is TRBJ1-2, the V gene TRBV15; 11 bases are a match to TRBD1. In germline, CDR1 is LNHNV, CDR2 YYDKDF (reference sequence). The CDR3 spans 14 residues. V trimming: 5 bases; J trimming: 5 bases; junction bases outside the gene matches: 4. CDR3 loop: CATSPGQGAYGYTF. The CDR3 coding sequence is TGTGCCACCAGCCCAGGACAGGGGGCTTATGGCTACACCTTC.

The genes are TRBV6-5 and TRBJ2-7, with D perhaps TRBD1 (6 bases). Germline V gives CDR1 MNHEY, CDR2 SVGAGI. Trimming shortened V by 4 bases and J by 4 bases, and 14 bases separated the two germline ends. The CDR3 covers 14 residues. The CDR3 sequence: CASSWGRNEYEQYF. For the CDR3, the DNA is TGTGCCAGCAGTTGGGGGCGCAATGAATACGAGCAGTACTTC.

The gene calls are TRBV19 and TRBJ2-7; 8 bases match TRBD2. The CDR3 is 15 residues long. The V gene end was trimmed by 6 bases and the J gene end by 2 bases; junction bases not matched to a gene: 9. The germline CDR1 and CDR2 sequences are LNHDA and SQIVND (reference sequence). Here the CDR3 DNA reads TGTGCCAGTAGCCCACTGGCGGGAGGTGCCTACGAGCAGTACTTC. It codes for CASSPLAGGAYEQYF.

The V gene is TRBV6-5, the J gene TRBJ2-2; the match to TRBD1 covers 9 bases. This CDR3 has 15 amino acids. Germline V gene lookup returns CDR1 MNHEY and CDR2 SVGAGI. V trimming: 8 bases; J trimming: 1 base; junction bases outside the gene matches: 5. This CDR3 is CASGNRGQNTGELFF. The CDR3 DNA reads as TGTGCCAGCGGTAACAGGGGGCAGAACACCGGGGAGCTGTTTTTT.

The J gene is TRBJ1-6, the V gene TRBV27; no firm D call. CDR3 length equals 14 residues. CDR1 and CDR2 (germline): MNHEY, SMNVEV (reference sequence). The V and J ends lost 3 bases and 10 bases respectively, with 13 bases between them. Written as DNA, the CDR3 is TGTGCCAGCAGTTTGGGCGGGGTTTCGTCACCCCTCCACTTT. This gives the protein CASSLGGVSSPLHF.

The chain recombines TRBV7-8 with TRBJ1-1; no reliable D call. CDR1 is SGHVS, CDR2 FQNEAQ, per germline. The CDR3 has 14 residues. The V end lost 2 bases, the J end lost 0 bases, and 7 bases lay between the germline ends. The CDR3 reads CASSLLLMNTEAFF. The CDR3 nucleotides read TGTGCCAGCAGCTTACTCCTAATGAACACTGAAGCTTTCTTT.

V and J are TRBV10-3 and TRBJ2-7; 8 bases match TRBD1. The V and J ends lost 4 bases and 5 bases, in that order; junction bases with no gene match: 13. The V gene's germline CDR1 is ENHRY and CDR2 SYGVKD. The CDR3 is 16 amino acids. The CDR3 here is CAISGGTGGNVDEQYF. CDR3 bases: TGTGCCATCAGTGGAGGAACAGGGGGAAATGTGGACGAGCAGTACTTC.

The CDR3 sequence: CASSEMTAGEKLFF. As DNA, the CDR3 is TGTGCCAGCAGTGAAATGACGGCGGGTGAAAAACTGTTTTTT. The chain carries TRBV2 and TRBJ1-4; D unclear. The V gene lost 2 bases and the J gene lost 7 bases, with 11 bases spanning the gap. The CDR3 runs 14 residues. The germline gives CDR1 SNHLY, CDR2 FYNNEI.

The chain has TRBV13 and TRBJ2-2; D is perhaps TRBD1 (6 bases). V lost 2 bases, J lost 4 bases, and 8 bases lay in between. Germline CDR1 and CDR2: PRHDT and FYEKMQ (reference sequence). This CDR3 contains 14 residues. The CDR3 DNA reads TGTGCCAGCAGCTTATGGGGGCCCACCGGGGAGCTGTTTTTT. This codes for CASSLWGPTGELFF.

The chain links TRBV13 to TRBJ2-5; D perhaps matches TRBD2 (7 bases). This CDR3 comprises 13 residues. The germline V gene encodes CDR1 PRHDT and CDR2 FYEKMQ (reference sequence). The V end was cut by 8 bases, the J end by 2 bases, with 12 bases between. The CDR3 nucleotides read TGTGCCAGCGGGGGGGGCGTGCAAGAGACCCAGTACTTC. Translating gives CASGGGVQETQYF.

The chain links TRBV6-1 to TRBJ2-7; 12 bases align to TRBD2. This CDR3 is built from 17 residues. Germline trimming cut 2 bases from V and 3 bases from J; bases unmatched to any gene: 8. Germline V CDR1 and CDR2: MNHNS, SASEGT. CDR3 bases: TGTGCCAGCAGTGAACTAGCGGGAGGGCCTGCTGTCTACGAGCAGTACTTC. Amino acid sequence: CASSELAGGPAVYEQYF.

This clone was seen a single time. The chain recombines TRBV27 with TRBJ2-1, with D maybe TRBD2 (6 bases). CDR1 is MNHEY and CDR2 is SMNVEV in the germline V gene (reference sequence). The CDR3 is 17 amino acids. The V and J ends lost 5 bases and 0 bases respectively, with 17 bases between them. CDR3 region: CASSRLDWYSSYNEQFF. In nucleotides, the CDR3 is TGTGCCAGCAGTAGACTAGACTGGTACAGCTCCTACAATGAGCAGTTCTTC.

This chain links TRBV6-5 with TRBJ1-1, with 8 bases lining up with TRBD1. Per the germline V gene, CDR1 is MNHEY and CDR2 is SVGAGI. V dropped 4 bases and J dropped 4; count of bases not matched to a gene: 5. The CDR3 is made up of 14 amino acids. CDR3 sequence (DNA): TGTGCCAGCAGTTCCCACACAGGGGGCACTGAAGCTTTCTTT. It translates to CASSSHTGGTEAFF.

CDR3 nucleotide sequence: TGTGCCACGATTATCGGGGACAGGGGCAATCAGCCCCAGCATTTT. Its protein product is CATIIGDRGNQPQHF. The chain joins TRBV5-8 to TRBJ1-5, with 9 bases that match TRBD1. V trimming: 9 bases; J trimming: 2 bases; junction bases outside the gene matches: 9. CDR3 length equals 15 residues. Germline V lookup: CDR1 SGHTS, CDR2 YDEGEE.